The 27 T cell receptor beta chains below all came from one sample that was sequenced in a study of naive and memory T cell subsets. An oligonucleotide containing a UMI was ligated to the 3' end of TCR cDNA. The SP2 primer and nested alpha and beta constant region primers amplified ligated cDNA in four rounds. TCRdb used MiXCR to reprocess the 5' RACE reads, holding one entry per CDR3 protein. The data contain 50,000 or so distinct CDR3 sequences, over 7% of them seen just once; the ten biggest clones take up 8% to 10%. The receptors come from a male donor in good health.

This clonotype was detected only a few times. The V call is TRBV18, the J call TRBJ1-1; D gene unclear. Trimming left V 2 bases short and J 1 base short, with 11 bases between. This CDR3 region has 15 residues. Looked up from germline, CDR1 is KGHSH and CDR2 is LQKENI. For the CDR3, the DNA is TGTGCCAGCTCACCAGTTAAGGGCCAGAACACTGAAGCTTTCTTT. Translating gives CASSPVKGQNTEAFF.

This clonotype was counted a few times. V gene TRBV12-3 or TRBV12-4 combines with J gene TRBJ1-2; D is unresolved. The CDR3 covers 11 residues. V lost 2 bases to trimming and J lost 7 bases, with 5 bases between them. CDR3 loop: CASSLYTGYTF. CDR3 DNA: TGTGCCAGCAGTTTATACACTGGCTACACCTTC.

CDR3 residues: CASCTGGKLNTGELFF. The CDR3 bases are TGTGCCAGCTGTACAGGGGGTAAATTGAACACCGGGGAGCTGTTTTTT. V gene TRBV21-1 combines with J gene TRBJ2-2; the table's D call, TRBD1, was not checked against the DNA. TRBV21-1 is described as a pseudogene. The CDR3 spans 16 residues.

This clonotype was counted at least ten times. The chain links TRBV7-9 to TRBJ2-2, with D possibly TRBD1 on 7 matching bases. The CDR3 extends over 17 amino acids. Germline V gene lookup returns CDR1 SEHNR and CDR2 FQNEAQ (reference sequence). The germline V and J ends were trimmed by 4 bases and 1 base, with 16 bases remaining between them. The CDR3 DNA follows: TGTGCCAGCAGCTATACAGGGGACTCTCTGAACACCGGGGAGCTGTTTTTT. It yields the protein CASSYTGDSLNTGELFF.

This rearrangement joins TRBV3-1 to TRBJ2-1; D may be TRBD1 or TRBD2 (5 bases each). V was trimmed by 7 bases and J by 9 bases, leaving 16 bases between them. The CDR3 is 13 amino acids. Germline lookup yields CDR1 LGHDT and CDR2 YNNKEL (reference sequence). The CDR3 nucleotides read TGTGCCAGCAAGCCAGAGGGGCCGGGTGAGCAGTTCTTC. This translates into CASKPEGPGEQFF.

The CDR3 here is CASSFSMSGEFYGYTF. In DNA form, the CDR3 reads TGTGCCAGCAGTTTCAGTATGTCAGGGGAGTTTTATGGCTACACCTTC. This chain joins TRBV12-3 or TRBV12-4 and TRBJ1-2; tentatively, D is TRBD1 (6 bases). V gave up 3 bases and J gave up 5 bases, with 19 bases separating them. This CDR3 has 16 residues.

This clonotype has more than one count but fewer than ten. The gene calls are TRBV6-1 and TRBJ2-1; TRBD1 aligns across 7 bases. The CDR3 totals 15 residues. Germline V CDR1 and CDR2: MNHNS, SASEGT. V dropped 4 bases and J dropped 4; count of bases not matched to a gene: 7. The CDR3 is CASSAPGQRYNEQFF. In DNA, the CDR3 is TGTGCCAGCAGTGCCCCGGGACAGCGTTACAATGAGCAGTTCTTC.

This clonotype appeared a few times. This chain uses TRBV5-1 with TRBJ2-3, with TRBD2 matching over 14 bases. The CDR3 loop spans 17 amino acids. Germline CDR1 is SGHRS and CDR2 is YFSETQ. The V segment lost 0 bases and the J segment 3 bases; nucleotides outside the gene matches: 3. The CDR3 sequence: CASSLVGTSGRTDTQYF. CDR3 bases: TGCGCCAGCAGCTTGGTGGGGACTAGCGGGAGAACAGATACGCAGTATTTT.

This chain joins TRBV29-1 and TRBJ2-3; TRBD1 matches at 8 bases. This CDR3 has 13 residues. The junction had 5 bases not matched to a gene; V was cut back by 5 bases and J by 4 bases. The germline V gene has CDR1 SQVTM and CDR2 ANQGSEA. As DNA, the CDR3 is TGCAGCGTTTACAGGGGGAACCCAGATACGCAGTATTTT. Translated, it gives CSVYRGNPDTQYF.

The CDR3 loop is CASRATGYNEQFF. CDR3 DNA sequence: TGTGCCAGCAGAGCAACAGGGTACAATGAGCAGTTCTTC. The chain uses TRBV6-5 and TRBJ2-1; maybe TRBD1 (6 bases). This CDR3 comprises 13 residues. CDR1 is MNHEY and CDR2 is SVGAGI in the germline V gene. V lost 6 bases and J lost 4, with 10 bases in between.

This sequence joins TRBV5-1 and TRBJ2-2; 9 bases are shared with TRBD1. Trimming at V came to 4 bases and at J to 5 bases, leaving 15 bases not matched to a gene. The CDR3 contains 18 residues. Germline CDR1 reads SGHRS; CDR2 reads YFSETQ. CDR3 region: CASSPGQGSGLGTGELFF. The CDR3 DNA reads TGCGCCAGCAGCCCGGGACAGGGTTCCGGGTTGGGGACCGGGGAGCTGTTTTTT.

The V gene is TRBV3-1, the J gene TRBJ2-1, with 7 bases identical to TRBD2. The V gene end was trimmed by 4 bases and the J gene end by 6 bases; junction bases not matched to a gene: 18. Germline lookup yields CDR1 LGHDT and CDR2 YNNKEL (reference sequence). The CDR3 runs to 18 residues. In DNA, the CDR3 is TGTGCCAGCAGCCCCCGTTTATCATCTAGTAGCGGGTTCAATGAGCAGTTCTTC. It is translated as CASSPRLSSSSGFNEQFF.

This clonotype was recorded many times. The chain couples TRBV4-1 to TRBJ1-1; 9 bases match TRBD1. V lost 6 bases and J lost 3; bases outside the gene matches: 5. The CDR3 covers 14 residues. The germline V gene encodes CDR1 MGHRA and CDR2 YSYEKL. CDR3 DNA: TGCGCCAGCAGTCCGACAGGGGGGGACACTGAAGCTTTCTTT. Translating it yields CASSPTGGDTEAFF.

A few counts support this clonotype. V usage is TRBV6-5 and J usage is TRBJ1-1; no definite D call. Germline lookup yields CDR1 MNHEY and CDR2 SVGAGI. Trimming removed 8 bases from V and 2 bases from J, with 9 bases in between. The CDR3 has 12 amino acids. The CDR3 sequence: CASSDFNTEAFF. The DNA for the CDR3 is TGTGCCAGCTCGGACTTCAACACTGAAGCTTTCTTT.

There are many counts of this clonotype. This chain links TRBV9 with TRBJ2-1, with TRBD2 matching over 7 bases. The CDR3 has 16 residues. Germline V gene sequence: CDR1 SGDLS, CDR2 YYNGEE. The V segment lost 0 bases and the J segment 5 bases; nucleotides outside the gene matches: 8. The CDR3 loop is CASSVGLAGVDNEQFF. CDR3 in DNA: TGTGCCAGCAGCGTAGGGCTGGCGGGAGTTGACAATGAGCAGTTCTTC.

This clonotype was recorded many times. The J gene is TRBJ1-1, the V gene TRBV3-1; D possibly corresponds to TRBD1 (5 bases). V was shortened by 4 bases and J by 4 bases, with 10 bases between the two germline ends. The germline V gene encodes CDR1 LGHDT and CDR2 YNNKEL (reference sequence). This CDR3 comprises 13 residues. CDR3 DNA sequence: TGTGCCAGCAGCCGGGGGTCGGGCACTGAAGCTTTCTTT. Its translation: CASSRGSGTEAFF.

This clonotype showed up many times. The CDR3 DNA follows: TGTGCCAGCAGTCCCAGGACTAGCGGACCCATCGATACGCAGTATTTT. This translates into CASSPRTSGPIDTQYF. The rearrangement links TRBV12-3 or TRBV12-4 to TRBJ2-3; TRBD2 agrees at 10 bases. Losses at the gene ends were 5 bases for V and 6 bases for J; bases not matched to a gene: 11. The CDR3 contains 16 residues.

This clonotype was detected ten times or more. CDR3 loop: CASSYSWSGADNEQFF. In DNA, the CDR3 is TGTGCCAGCAGTTACTCGTGGTCGGGGGCCGACAATGAGCAGTTCTTC. The chain uses TRBV6-5 and TRBJ2-1; tentatively, D is TRBD1 or TRBD2 (6 bases each). The CDR3 is made up of 16 amino acids. Trimming stripped 0 bases from V and 5 bases from J, with 14 bases between. Per the germline V gene, CDR1 is MNHEY and CDR2 is SVGAGI.

This clonotype was counted at least ten times. This chain uses TRBV25-1 with TRBJ1-1, with D hard to call. The CDR3 sequence is 18 residues long. Looked up from germline, CDR1 is MGHDK and CDR2 is SYGVNS. V shed 1 base and J shed 1 base, with 19 bases lying between them. In DNA form, the CDR3 reads TGTGCCAGCAGTGAATCTTTGGGCATTCCTAATTCGAACACTGAAGCTTTCTTT. This translates into CASSESLGIPNSNTEAFF.

This clonotype appeared a few times. The chain couples TRBV5-1 to TRBJ1-1; 7 nucleotides line up with TRBD1. Germline V gene sequence: CDR1 SGHRS, CDR2 YFSETQ. The J segment lost 0 bases and the V segment lost 3 bases, leaving 11 bases of the junction unmatched. The length of the CDR3 is 17 residues. CDR3 amino acids: CASSYGQQGIMNTEAFF. As DNA, the CDR3 is TGCGCCAGCAGCTACGGCCAACAGGGGATCATGAACACTGAAGCTTTCTTT.

This clonotype showed up many times. The J gene is TRBJ2-1, the V gene TRBV14, with TRBD2 matching over 9 bases. This CDR3 region has 16 residues. V gave up 4 bases and J gave up 7 bases; unmatched junction bases: 11. The germline V gene has CDR1 SGHDN and CDR2 FVKESK. The CDR3 spells CASSPREREVANEQFF. The CDR3 nucleotides read TGTGCCAGCAGCCCCCGCGAGCGGGAGGTTGCAAATGAGCAGTTCTTC.

This clonotype occurred a few times. The J gene is TRBJ2-6, the V gene TRBV5-1; the D is unclear. The V end was cut by 5 bases, the J end by 2 bases, with 14 bases between. CDR3 length equals 16 residues. Germline V gives CDR1 SGHRS, CDR2 YFSETQ. This CDR3 reads CASRGDSMAGANVLTF. The CDR3 DNA follows: TGCGCCAGCAGAGGAGACTCCATGGCTGGGGCCAACGTCCTGACTTTC.

This clonotype came up a few times. The J gene is TRBJ2-7, the V gene TRBV30; perhaps TRBD2 as D (6 bases). CDR1 and CDR2 (germline): GTSNPN, SVGIG (reference sequence). The length of the CDR3 is 15 residues. V lost 1 base, J lost 0 bases, and 13 bases lay in between. CDR3 amino acids: CAWSGGLLSSYEQYF. The CDR3 nucleotides are TGTGCCTGGAGTGGGGGACTTCTTAGCTCCTACGAGCAGTACTTC.

The CDR3 nucleotides are TGTGCCAGCAGTTACCCTGACAGCTCCGGACGAAACACTGAAGCTTTCTTT. Protein: CASSYPDSSGRNTEAFF. This sequence joins TRBV6-6 and TRBJ1-1, with TRBD1 as a possible D gene (5 bases). Looked up from germline, CDR1 is MNHNY and CDR2 is SVGAGI (reference sequence). V was cut by 2 bases and J by 2 bases, with 18 bases left in between. The CDR3 is 17 residues long.

This clonotype has at least ten counts. The chain carries TRBV5-6 and TRBJ2-5; D possibly uses TRBD1 or TRBD2 (5 bases each). The germline gives CDR1 SGHDT, CDR2 YYEEEE. Trimming removed 0 bases at V and 4 bases at J, with 19 bases between. This CDR3 spans 17 amino acids. CDR3 DNA: TGTGCCAGCAGCTTGGTTCGTAGGGGACCAACGGGAGAGACCCAGTACTTC. Amino acids: CASSLVRRGPTGETQYF.

This clonotype was observed a few times. V gene TRBV7-8 combines with J gene TRBJ2-3; D gene uncertain. CDR3 length: 13 amino acids. V was shortened by 5 bases and J by 3 bases, with 9 bases between the two germline ends. Germline-derived CDR1 and CDR2 are SGHVS and FQNEAQ. CDR3 residues: CASSKALTDTQYF. CDR3 coding DNA: TGTGCCAGCAGCAAAGCACTGACAGATACGCAGTATTTT.

This clonotype was seen a few times. The chain has TRBV3-1 and TRBJ2-6; possible D gene TRBD1, 5 bases. CDR1 is LGHDT, CDR2 YNNKEL, per germline (reference sequence). V was trimmed by 8 bases and J by 3 bases, leaving 14 bases between them. CDR3 size: 15 residues. The CDR3 DNA reads as TGTGCCAGCGGCACCCAGGGTTTTGGGGCCAACGTCCTGACTTTC. This codes for CASGTQGFGANVLTF.